Listed below are T cell receptor beta chains from one sample, sequenced in a study of blood T cell repertoires in COVID-19. Method: immunoSEQ multiplex PCR; TCRdb's copy keeps in-frame clones and lacks some. The data contain 310,000 or so clones, 90% of them singletons. Sequenced sample: PBMCs or T cells enriched from blood (not recorded which). The origin of the receptors is a woman in her 30s who had recovered from COVID-19. Each CDR3 is given with its conserved first and last residue. A D gene is named only where the DNA matches it firmly. Rows may omit the clone size; those that give it use once, few, many or a size class.

d_gene	v_gene	abundance	j_gene	CDR3nt	CDR3aa
TRBD1	TRBV7-3	NA	TRBJ2-3	TGTGCCAGCAGCTTAAGGGCCGGGACAGGGCACACAGATACGCAGTATTTT	CASSLRAGTGHTDTQYF
TRBD2	TRBV5-1	once	TRBJ2-5	TGCGCCAGCAGCCCCGGGACTAGCGGGAACCAAGAGACCCAGTACTTC	CASSPGTSGNQETQYF
TRBD1	TRBV11-3	NA	TRBJ2-1	TGTGCCAGCAGCCTCCGACAGGGTGCGGGCAATGAGCAGTTCTTC	CASSLRQGAGNEQFF
TRBD1	TRBV5-1	NA	TRBJ2-5	TGCGCCAGCAGCGGGTTACAGGGGGCCGGCGAGACCCAGTACTTC	CASSGLQGAGETQYF
TRBD2	TRBV28	NA	TRBJ2-7	TGTGCCAGCAGTACAACCGGGACTAGCGGATTTTACGAGCAGTACTTC	CASSTTGTSGFYEQYF
TRBD1	TRBV5-4	NA	TRBJ1-1	TGTGCCAGCAGCCCGGGACAGGGGAAGGGGACTGAAGCTTTCTTT	CASSPGQGKGTEAFF
TRBD1	TRBV28	NA	TRBJ1-5	TGTGCCAGCAGTTTAGCTGACAGGGAATATCAGCCCCAGCATTTT	CASSLADREYQPQHF
NA	TRBV11-3	NA	TRBJ1-1	TGTGCCAGCAGCTCGAGGGATAACACTGAAGCTTTCTTT	CASSSRDNTEAFF
TRBD1	TRBV19	NA	TRBJ1-1	TGTGCCAGTACCTTGTACGGGACAGGTACTTTGAACACTGAAGCTTTCTTT	CASTLYGTGTLNTEAFF
TRBD2	TRBV6-2/TRBV6-3	NA	TRBJ2-2	TGTGCCAGCAGTTACTCTACTAGCGGGAGGGAGTTAGGAAACACCGGGGAGCTGTTTTTT	CASSYSTSGRELGNTGELFF
TRBD2	TRBV5-1	NA	TRBJ2-2	TGCGCCAGCAGCTTGGGTGCGGGAGGCAATACCGGGGAGCTGTTTTTT	CASSLGAGGNTGELFF
NA	TRBV5-6	NA	TRBJ2-7	TGTGCCAGCAGCTTGACAGGTCCCACTTACGAGCAGTACTTC	CASSLTGPTYEQYF
NA	TRBV29-1	NA	TRBJ1-2	TGCAGCGTTGAAGGACAGACCAAACAGGACTATGGCTACACCTTC	CSVEGQTKQDYGYTF
TRBD2	TRBV30	NA	TRBJ2-7	TGTGCCTGGATTAGCGGGAGTGGTGGCGAGCAGTACTTC	CAWISGSGGEQYF
NA	TRBV5-1	NA	TRBJ2-7	TGCGCCAGCAATAAGGGACAGGGACTAGCCTACGAGCAGTACTTC	CASNKGQGLAYEQYF
TRBD1	TRBV24-1	NA	TRBJ2-1	TGTGCCACCAGTGATTCAGGCAGGGGGAATGAGCAGTTCTTC	CATSDSGRGNEQFF
NA	TRBV10-2	once	TRBJ1-4	TGCGCCAGCTCGGCTAATGAAAAACTGTTTTTT	CASSANEKLFF
NA	TRBV10-1	NA	TRBJ1-4	TGCGCCAGCAGCCGAGGGAGGGGAGAAAAACTGTTTTTT	CASSRGRGEKLFF
NA	TRBV25-1	few	TRBJ1-2	TGTGCCAGCAGTGGCGGAACCGCGGCGAACTATGGCTACACCTTC	CASSGGTAANYGYTF
TRBD2	TRBV10-3	NA	TRBJ2-7	TGTGCCATCAGTGAGAAGGAGGGACTAGCGGCCTACGAGCAGTACTTC	CAISEKEGLAAYEQYF
NA	TRBV5-4	once	TRBJ2-4	TGTGCCAGCTCCCTACAGGGAGTGGGAGACATTCAGTACTTC	CASSLQGVGDIQYF
TRBD1	TRBV2	NA	TRBJ2-7	TGTGCCAGCATGCCGACAGGGACCTACGAGCAGTACTTC	CASMPTGTYEQYF
NA	TRBV2	few	TRBJ2-3	TGTGCCAGCAGTGATATCTCTTGGGGGCTGGGCGGGACAGATACGCAGTATTTT	CASSDISWGLGGTDTQYF
TRBD1	TRBV28	NA	TRBJ1-5	TGTGCCAGCAGTTTGGGACAGCTCAATCAGCCCCAGCATTTT	CASSLGQLNQPQHF
NA	TRBV19	NA	TRBJ2-2	TGTGCCAGTAGTATAGTAAAGAACACCGGGGAGCTGTTTTTT	CASSIVKNTGELFF
NA	TRBV6-2/TRBV6-3	NA	TRBJ2-7	TGTGCCAGCAGCCCCTTCTACGAGCAGTACTTC	CASSPFYEQYF
NA	TRBV9	NA	TRBJ1-4	TGTGCCAGCAGCTTCTCAGACACACATAATGAAAAACTGTTTTTT	CASSFSDTHNEKLFF
NA	TRBV30	NA	TRBJ2-7	TGTGCCTACCACCGCGGTAACGAGCAGTACTTC	CAYHRGNEQYF
NA	TRBV7-9	NA	TRBJ2-1	TGTGCCAGCAGGTCCCCGGTGGGCAGGGCCTACAATGAGCAGTTCTTC	CASRSPVGRAYNEQFF